Reported below is one T cell receptor beta chain. What it binds is unknown. TCRdb's copy holds only in-frame clones and misses some; the assay was immunoSEQ multiplex PCR. The data contain millions of clones, around nine tenths of them singletons. The CDR3 sequence is 13 residues long. Looked up from germline, CDR1 is SGHAT and CDR2 is FQNNGV. V lost 2 bases and J 3 bases, leaving 8 bases between the germline ends. These data belong to a study of shared clonotypes between healthy human individuals. The study's findings and limits: How much donors shared clonotypes was expected to be affected by sequencing depth. Clonotype sharing across a handful of donors was observed for roughly 5% of naive CD4 clonotypes.

The chain recombines TRBV11-2 with TRBJ2-7, with D maybe TRBD1 (6 bases). Sequencing was performed on naive CD4+ T cells sorted from blood. Subset of the sample: CD45RA+ positively selected. The sequence derives from a man younger than 35 in good health. The DNA of the CDR3 is TGTGCCAGCAGCTTAAACAGGGACTACGAGCAGTACTTC. Translation gives CASSLNRDYEQYF.